This T cell receptor (beta chain) was profiled in a study of graft-versus-host responses after intestinal transplantation. Study details: Recipients were given multivisceral, liver-intestinal, or isolated intestinal transplants.

On this clone: Its antigen is unidentified.

The method was immunoSEQ multiplex PCR; TCRdb's version includes in-frame clones alone and lacks a portion of them. The table includes roughly 99,000 clones, around 92% detected once. Study-level results: Early post-transplant HvG declines were associated with peak circulating GvH clone levels. Individuals carrying graft-donor T cell macrochimerism showed high graft-versus-host to host-versus-graft clonal ratios in allografts. Among recipient marrow samples, GvH clones were found; some appeared first in ileum or blood.

V was cut by 3 bases and J by 5 bases, with 14 bases left in between. The CDR3 totals 15 residues. Per the germline V gene, CDR1 is SEHNR and CDR2 is FQNEAQ (reference sequence). This TCR was sampled from a human donor who was the organ donor for an intestinal transplant. V and J are TRBV7-9 and TRBJ2-1; the D gene is possibly TRBD1 (6 bases). This sample comprised unstimulated CD8+ T cells sorted from spleen or lymph node cells, obtained before transplant. The CDR3 region is CASSFELDSNNEQFF. The CDR3 nucleotides are TGTGCCAGCAGCTTCGAGTTGGACAGTAACAATGAGCAGTTCTTC.